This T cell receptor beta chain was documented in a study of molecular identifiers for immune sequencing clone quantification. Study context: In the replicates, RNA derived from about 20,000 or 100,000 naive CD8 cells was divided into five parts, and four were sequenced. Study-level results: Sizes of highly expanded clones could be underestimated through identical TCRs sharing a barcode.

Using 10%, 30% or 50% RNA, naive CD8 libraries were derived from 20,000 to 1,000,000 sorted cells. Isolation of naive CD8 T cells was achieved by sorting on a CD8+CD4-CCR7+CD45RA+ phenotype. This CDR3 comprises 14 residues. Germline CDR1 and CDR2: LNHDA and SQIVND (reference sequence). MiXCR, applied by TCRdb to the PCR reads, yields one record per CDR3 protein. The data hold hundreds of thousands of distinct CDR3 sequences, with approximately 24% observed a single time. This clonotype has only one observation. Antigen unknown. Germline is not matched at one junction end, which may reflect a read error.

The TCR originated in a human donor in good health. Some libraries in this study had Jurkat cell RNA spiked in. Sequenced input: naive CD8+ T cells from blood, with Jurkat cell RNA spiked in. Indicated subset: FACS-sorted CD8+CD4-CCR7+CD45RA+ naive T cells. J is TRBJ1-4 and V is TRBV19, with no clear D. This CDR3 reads CGSSTVSPNEKLFF. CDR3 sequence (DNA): TGTGGCAGTAGTACGGTGTCCCCGAATGAAAAACTGTTTTTT.